These 13 T cell receptor beta chains were all obtained from the same sample, sequenced in a study of blood T cells in healthy people across ages. Sample-barcoded 5' priming and a J-beta primer mix drove a second PCR of roughly 7 to 11 cycles. TCRdb fed the 5' RACE reads into MiXCR, producing one record per CDR3 protein. In the table there are some 730,000 distinct CDR3 sequences, roughly 20% of which are singletons. The sample was blood. The receptors stem from a man between 65 and 85 years old in good health.

The sample holds a few counts of this clonotype. The chain couples TRBV5-1 to TRBJ2-3, with 8 bases identical to TRBD1. V was clipped by 4 bases and J by 7 bases; unmatched bases: 11. Germline assignment: CDR1 SGHRS and CDR2 YFSETQ. The CDR3 contains 15 residues. Written as DNA, the CDR3 is TGCGCCAGCAGCCCGGGACAGGTTTTTTTAAATACGCAGTATTTT. Its protein is CASSPGQVFLNTQYF.

This clonotype came up a few times. This chain joins TRBV12-3 or TRBV12-4 and TRBJ2-7; no clear D gene. The J call may be mistaken, given a closer DNA end match to TRBJ2-1. This CDR3 region has 13 residues. CDR3 in amino acids: CASSYRTLAEQFF. The CDR3, as DNA: TGTGCCAGCAGCTATCGGACCTTGGCTGAGCAGTTCTTC.

J is TRBJ2-1 and V is TRBV7-2; the match to TRBD1 covers 7 bases. Unmatched junction bases numbered 7, after V lost 4 bases and J lost 7 bases. The CDR3 sequence is 14 residues long. Germline V lookup: CDR1 SGHTA, CDR2 FQGNSA. CDR3 bases: TGTGCCAGCAGCTCGACAGGGTCGGCAAATGAGCAGTTCTTC. The encoded protein is CASSSTGSANEQFF.

The J gene is TRBJ2-5, the V gene TRBV6-6; D could derive from TRBD1 or TRBD2 (6 bases each). This CDR3 comprises 13 residues. Per germline, CDR1 MNHNY and CDR2 SVGAGI (reference sequence). V was trimmed by 11 bases and J by 2 bases, leaving 15 bases between them. The CDR3: CARKGGSQETQYF. The CDR3 DNA follows: TGTGCCCGCAAAGGGGGGAGTCAAGAGACCCAGTACTTC.

This clonotype was seen only a few times. This chain links TRBV7-2 with TRBJ2-1; no clear D gene. Germline-derived CDR1 and CDR2 are SGHTA and FQGNSA. The CDR3 extends over 13 amino acids. Trimming removed 7 bases at V and 0 bases at J, with 7 bases between. The CDR3 bases are TGTGCCAGCACCCCGAGCTCCTACAATGAGCAGTTCTTC. Its protein product is CASTPSSYNEQFF. Full variable domain (rest looked up from reference TRBV7-2 and TRBJ2-1): GAGVSQSPSNKVTEKGKDVELRCDPISGHTALYWYRQSLGQGLEFLIYFQGNSAPDKSGLPSDRFSAERTGGSVSTLTIQRTQQEDSAVYLCASTPSSYNEQFFGPGTRLTVL.

This clonotype was found a few times. The chain has TRBV14 and TRBJ1-4; maybe TRBD1 (5 bases). The CDR3 contains 15 residues. Germline V CDR1 and CDR2: SGHDN, FVKESK. Trimming left V 6 bases short and J 3 bases short, with 14 bases between. CDR3 residues: CASSPPGQANEKLFF. The CDR3 DNA is TGTGCCAGCAGTCCGCCGGGGCAGGCTAATGAAAAACTGTTTTTT.

This clonotype was observed at least ten times. The V call is TRBV18, the J call TRBJ2-5; 7 positions match TRBD1. Germline CDR1 and CDR2: KGHSH and LQKENI. CDR3 length equals 14 residues. Trimming removed 2 bases from V and 3 bases from J; junction bases left unmatched: 3. The DNA of the CDR3 is TGTGCCAGCTCACCATCTACAGGGGAAGAGACCCAGTACTTC. Protein sequence: CASSPSTGEETQYF.

The chain carries TRBV3-1 and TRBJ1-2, with a tentative D call TRBD1 (5 bases). The CDR3 totals 15 residues. Trimming cost V 4 bases and J 4 bases, with 16 bases left between them. Germline CDR1 LGHDT, CDR2 YNNKEL (reference sequence). The DNA for the CDR3 is TGTGCCAGCAGCCCCATGGGACGGGCTGGCTATGGCTACACCTTC. This gives the protein CASSPMGRAGYGYTF.

The chain links TRBV12-3 or TRBV12-4 to TRBJ2-1, with 7 bases aligning to TRBD2. Unmatched junction bases numbered 7, after V lost 8 bases and J lost 3 bases. There are 14 residues in the CDR3. This chain's CDR3 is CASLRRGVYNEQFF. The CDR3 region has the DNA TGTGCCAGCTTACGCCGGGGGGTCTACAATGAGCAGTTCTTC.

A few counts support this clonotype. A read error may be the cause here, since a much bigger clone is one base away. This chain links TRBV24-1 with TRBJ2-5; D is possibly TRBD2 (6 bases). This CDR3 region has 15 residues. Germline CDR1 KGHDR, CDR2 SFDVKD. The CDR3 here is CATSDPSTSMETLYF. CDR3 coding DNA: TGTGCCACCAGTGACCCATCGACTAGTATGGAGACCCTGTACTTC.

The gene calls are TRBV13 and TRBJ2-3; a weak D match, TRBD1 (7 bases). Germline assignment: CDR1 PRHDT and CDR2 FYEKMQ (reference sequence). CDR3 length equals 15 residues. Trimming shortened V by 5 bases and J by 0 bases, and 12 bases separated the two germline ends. DNA of the CDR3: TGTGCCAGCAGCCAGGGGGGAGTTAGCACAGATACGCAGTATTTT. Translation gives CASSQGGVSTDTQYF.

A few counts support this clonotype. J is TRBJ2-3 and V is TRBV5-1; 9 nucleotides agree with TRBD2. The CDR3 runs 16 residues. V was pared by 0 bases and J by 5 bases, with 7 bases of the junction left unmatched. Per the germline V gene, CDR1 is SGHRS and CDR2 is YFSETQ. For the CDR3, the DNA is TGCGCCAGCAGCTTGGCCCGCGGGGGGGCCGGAGATACGCAGTATTTT. Amino acids: CASSLARGGAGDTQYF.

In its sample, this clonotype was seen a few times. The gene calls are TRBV5-1 and TRBJ2-1, with 7 bases matching TRBD1. There are 17 residues in the CDR3. Germline CDR1 reads SGHRS; CDR2 reads YFSETQ. The ends lost 4 bases at V and 7 bases at J; junction bases unmatched: 17. This CDR3 is CASSANAGTVGNNEQFF. CDR3 in DNA: TGCGCCAGCAGCGCAAACGCCGGGACAGTCGGAAATAATGAGCAGTTCTTC.